Below, 21 T cell receptor beta chains from the same sample are listed, as sequenced in a study of blood T cells in healthy people across ages. Combining a sample-barcoded 5' primer with a J-beta primer mix, a second PCR ran for roughly 7 to 11 cycles. TCRdb recomputed calls from the 5' RACE reads with MiXCR, one row per CDR3 protein. The sample records 800,000 to 950,000 distinct CDR3 sequences, 25% to 35% being singletons. This sample was also put to use in a study of T cells of mothers and their children.

The sequenced material came from blood. The receptor set was obtained from a middle-aged woman in good health.

The chain carries TRBV7-8 and TRBJ1-2; 7 positions match TRBD1. The germline CDR1 and CDR2 sequences are SGHVS and FQNEAQ. The trim removed 0 bases at V and 0 bases at J, leaving 7 bases unmatched. This CDR3 is built from 17 residues. DNA for the CDR3: TGTGCCAGCAGCTTAGCAGCGGGAGGGGGCGCTAACTATGGCTACACCTTC. Amino acid sequence: CASSLAAGGGANYGYTF.

This clonotype was detected many times. This chain connects TRBV7-2 to TRBJ2-7; 7 bases agree with TRBD2. The CDR3 is 17 amino acids. V lost 1 base, J lost 2 bases, and 11 bases stayed unmatched. CDR1 is SGHTA and CDR2 is FQGNSA in the germline V gene. This CDR3 reads CASSLGRSGAWTYEQYF. Here the CDR3 DNA reads TGTGCCAGCAGCTTAGGAAGGAGCGGGGCCTGGACCTACGAGCAGTACTTC.

This clonotype came up many times. The chain carries TRBV7-3 and TRBJ2-1, with a weak D call TRBD1 (5 bases). Germline-derived CDR1 and CDR2 are SGHTA and FQGTGA. The CDR3 covers 14 residues. Trimming cost V 3 bases and J 2 bases, with 8 bases left between them. In DNA, the CDR3 is TGTGCCAGCAGCTTGCAGGGTCCCTACAATGAGCAGTTCTTC. This encodes CASSLQGPYNEQFF.

This clonotype was seen repeatedly, ten times or more. The chain uses TRBV7-8 and TRBJ2-5; 7 bases line up with TRBD1. The CDR3 length is 17 residues. J lost 2 bases, V lost 5 bases, and 14 bases had no gene match. Germline CDR1 SGHVS, CDR2 FQNEAQ. CDR3 sequence (DNA): TGTGCCAGCAGCGCCGATATCCTAGGGACAGCTCAAGAGACCCAGTACTTC. Its translation: CASSADILGTAQETQYF. The complete variable domain, with remaining parts taken from reference TRBV7-8 and TRBJ2-5, reads GAGVSQSPRYKVAKRGQDVALRCDPISGHVSLFWYQQALGQGPEFLTYFQNEAQLDKSGLPSDRFFAERPEGSVSTLKIQRTQQEDSAVYLCASSADILGTAQETQYFGPGTRLLVL.

This clonotype was observed a handful of times. The rearrangement joins TRBV7-8 to TRBJ2-5; D not certain. The V end lost 5 bases, the J end lost 7 bases, and 14 bases lay between the germline ends. Per germline, CDR1 SGHVS and CDR2 FQNEAQ. The CDR3 totals 13 residues. The DNA for the CDR3 is TGTGCCAGCAGCCCGATTGGGGAAGGGACCCAGTACTTC. It is translated as CASSPIGEGTQYF.

About this clonotype itself: A much larger clone is a single base away; this may be a read error. This chain joins TRBV24-1 and TRBJ2-5; D is ambiguous. Germline assignment: CDR1 KGHDR and CDR2 SFDVKD. The V end lost 2 bases, the J end lost 11 bases, and 20 bases lay between the germline ends. This CDR3 is built from 15 residues. The CDR3 loop reads CATSDSDLDWDEQYF. CDR3 bases: TGTGCCACCAGTGATTCCGACTTAGACTGGGATGAGCAGTACTTC.

This clonotype was observed a few times. The CDR3, as DNA: TGCGCCAGCAGTGAGAACACACTCTCGAGCTCTGGGGCCAACGTCCTGACTTTC. The encoded protein is CASSENTLSSSGANVLTF. The chain uses TRBV10-2 and TRBJ2-6; the D is unclear. Trimming shortened V by 2 bases and J by 0 bases, and 14 bases separated the two germline ends. The CDR3 consists of 18 residues. Germline loops: CDR1 WSHSY, CDR2 SAAADI.

Concerning this clonotype itself: Germline and junction disagree at one end, which may indicate a read error. CDR3 in amino acids: CAGSYSLDSSYEQYF. CDR3 nucleotide sequence: TGTGCCGGCAGTTACTCTCTGGACAGCTCCTACGAGCAGTACTTC. The chain has TRBV6-5 and TRBJ2-7; tentatively, D is TRBD1 (6 bases). The germline V gene has CDR1 MNHEY and CDR2 SVGAGI. This CDR3 spans 15 amino acids.

The sample holds many counts of this clonotype. The gene calls are TRBV7-2 and TRBJ1-2, with D possibly being TRBD1 (5 bases). This CDR3 region has 14 residues. V gave up 5 bases and J gave up 6 bases, with 16 bases separating them. The germline V gene encodes CDR1 SGHTA and CDR2 FQGNSA. In DNA form, the CDR3 reads TGTGCCAGCAGCCACTTTAGGACACGAAATGGCTACACCTTC. It yields the protein CASSHFRTRNGYTF.

Many counts were recorded for this clonotype. The chain recombines TRBV5-1 with TRBJ2-1; 9 bases line up with TRBD1. CDR3 length: 14 amino acids. V lost 7 bases, J lost 7 bases, and 9 bases stayed unmatched. In germline, CDR1 is SGHRS, CDR2 YFSETQ. Here the CDR3 reads CASVPGQGENEQFF. The DNA of the CDR3 is TGCGCCAGCGTCCCGGGACAGGGAGAAAATGAGCAGTTCTTC. The variable domain in full, with the rest retrieved from reference TRBV5-1 and TRBJ2-1, is KAGVTQTPRYLIKTRGQQVTLSCSPISGHRSVSWYQQTPGQGLQFLFEYFSETQRNKGNFPGRFSGRQFSNSRSEMNVSTLELGDSALYLCASVPGQGENEQFFGPGTRLTVL.

This chain uses TRBV9 with TRBJ2-2; 7 positions match TRBD1. The CDR3 covers 16 residues. J gave up 1 base and V 0 bases, and 3 bases lay outside the gene matches. In germline, CDR1 is SGDLS, CDR2 YYNGEE. CDR3 loop: CASSVARTGNTGELFF. CDR3 DNA sequence: TGTGCCAGCAGCGTAGCCCGGACAGGGAACACCGGGGAGCTGTTTTTT.

This chain connects TRBV7-8 to TRBJ1-1; D is perhaps TRBD1 (5 bases). The germline CDR1 and CDR2 sequences are SGHVS and FQNEAQ. The CDR3 covers 14 residues. V lost 2 bases and J 1 base, leaving 8 bases between the germline ends. The CDR3 protein is CASSLRQSNTEAFF. CDR3 DNA sequence: TGTGCCAGCAGCTTAAGACAGTCGAACACTGAAGCTTTCTTT.

This clonotype was recorded at least ten times. V is TRBV7-2 and J is TRBJ1-2, with D unresolved. V lost 5 bases and J lost 4, with 11 bases in between. The CDR3 is 13 residues long. Germline loops: CDR1 SGHTA, CDR2 FQGNSA. CDR3 sequence reads: CASSPGSGYGYTF. The DNA for the CDR3 is TGTGCCAGCAGCCCCGGCTCTGGCTATGGCTACACCTTC.

The chain uses TRBV7-2 and TRBJ2-1; 14 nucleotides line up with TRBD2. CDR1 is SGHTA and CDR2 is FQGNSA in the germline V gene. This CDR3 region has 16 residues. The trim removed 3 bases at V and 9 bases at J, leaving 7 bases unmatched. This chain's CDR3 is CASSFLTSGGAFEQFF. DNA for the CDR3: TGTGCCAGCAGCTTTCTGACTAGCGGGGGGGCCTTTGAGCAGTTCTTC.

The chain recombines TRBV25-1 with TRBJ2-5, with TRBD2 matching 8 bases. After removal of 4 bases from V and 4 bases from J, the junction contained 8 bases not matched to a gene. CDR1 MGHDK and CDR2 SYGVNS come from the germline V gene. The CDR3 length is 15 residues. This CDR3 is CASSVFSGAGETQYF. CDR3 DNA sequence: TGTGCCAGCAGTGTCTTTAGCGGGGCGGGAGAGACCCAGTACTTC.

This clonotype was seen ten or more times. The chain is built from TRBV24-1 and TRBJ2-5; D call uncertain. Trimming took off 3 bases at V and 0 bases at J, with 10 bases between the two ends. Germline V CDR1 and CDR2: KGHDR, SFDVKD. The CDR3 is 15 amino acids. For the CDR3, the DNA is TGTGCCACCAGTGATACAGACACGTACCAAGAGACCCAGTACTTC. It translates to CATSDTDTYQETQYF.

In this sample, this clonotype turned up many times. The chain is built from TRBV29-1 and TRBJ2-7; D ambiguous. Germline-derived CDR1 and CDR2 are SQVTM and ANQGSEA. This CDR3 contains 11 residues. Trimming stripped 6 bases from V and 3 bases from J, with 9 bases between. For the CDR3, the DNA is TGCAGCGTAACTCTAAACTACGAGCAGTACTTC. Its translation: CSVTLNYEQYF.

In its sample, this clonotype was seen many times. The chain has TRBV6-1 and TRBJ2-7; no clear D gene. Germline CDR1 is MNHNS and CDR2 is SASEGT. The CDR3 extends over 14 amino acids. V lost 2 bases to trimming and J lost 6 bases, with 14 bases between them. CDR3 in DNA: TGTGCCAGCAGTGAACAGGCAGGTTCGGGCGAGCAGTACTTC. Protein: CASSEQAGSGEQYF.

The CDR3 region has the DNA TGTGCCAGCAGCTTAGCAGATGTGGACGAGCAGTACTTC. This encodes CASSLADVDEQYF. V and J are TRBV7-9 and TRBJ2-7, with D hard to call. V shed 0 bases and J shed 5 bases, with 8 bases lying between them. From germline, CDR1 is SEHNR and CDR2 FQNEAQ (reference sequence). The CDR3 consists of 13 residues.

This chain links TRBV5-6 with TRBJ2-1; no reliable D call. V lost 4 bases, J lost 4 bases, and 9 bases lay in between. This CDR3 comprises 13 residues. Germline V lookup: CDR1 SGHDT, CDR2 YYEEEE. CDR3 coding DNA: TGTGCCAGCAGCCACGACAATTACAATGAGCAGTTCTTC. It yields the protein CASSHDNYNEQFF. Full variable domain (missing parts from reference TRBV5-6 and TRBJ2-1): DAGVTQSPTHLIKTRGQQVTLRCSPKSGHDTVSWYQQALGQGPQFIFQYYEEEERQRGNFPDRFSGHQFPNYSSELNVNALLLGDSALYLCASSHDNYNEQFFGPGTRLTVL.

This clonotype has a count of ten or more. V usage is TRBV3-1 and J usage is TRBJ1-1; D perhaps matches TRBD1 (5 bases). Between the trimmed V and J ends, which lost 1 base and 1 base, there was a span of 7 bases. CDR1 and CDR2 (germline): LGHDT, YNNKEL (reference sequence). CDR3 length: 14 residues. CDR3 protein: CASSQVQGNTEAFF. In nucleotides, the CDR3 is TGTGCCAGCAGCCAAGTCCAGGGGAACACTGAAGCTTTCTTT.